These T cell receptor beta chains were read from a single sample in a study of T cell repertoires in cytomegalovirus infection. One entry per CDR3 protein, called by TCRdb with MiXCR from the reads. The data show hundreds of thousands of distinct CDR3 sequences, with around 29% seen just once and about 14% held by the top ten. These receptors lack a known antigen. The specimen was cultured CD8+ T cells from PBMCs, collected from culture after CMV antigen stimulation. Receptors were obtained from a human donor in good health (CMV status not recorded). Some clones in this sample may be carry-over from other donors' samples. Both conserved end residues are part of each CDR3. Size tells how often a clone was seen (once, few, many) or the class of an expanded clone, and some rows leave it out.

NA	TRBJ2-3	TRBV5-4	CASSPVGTTHPSTDTQYF
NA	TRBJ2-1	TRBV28	CASSLGTGTNEQFF
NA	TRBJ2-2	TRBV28	CASLWGQGYAGELFF
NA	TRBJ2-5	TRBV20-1	CSARDIAGSTSGGAFLTQYF
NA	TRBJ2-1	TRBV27	CASSFFGGGSGQYNEQFF
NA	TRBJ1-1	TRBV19	CASSWGQGRTEAFF
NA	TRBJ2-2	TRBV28	CAIRGETGTGELFF
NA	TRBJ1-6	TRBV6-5	CASSYSSLTHNSPLHF
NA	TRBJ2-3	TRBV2	CASSWTSGGRTSTDTQYF
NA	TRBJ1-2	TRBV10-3	CAISESTGYGYTF
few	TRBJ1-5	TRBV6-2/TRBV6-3	CASSLLGTEYQPQHF
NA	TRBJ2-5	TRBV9	CASSVSTGDNGVETQYF
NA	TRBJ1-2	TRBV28	CATHKQGWRGGYTF
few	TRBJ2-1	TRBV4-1	CASSRDHRELNEQFF
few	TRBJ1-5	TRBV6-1	CASSNSGTGSRQPQHF